This T cell receptor (beta chain) was captured by sequencing in a study of blood T cell repertoires in COVID-19. On the study more broadly: COVID-19 samples collected from the United States, Italy and Spain covered acute and convalescent phases. PBMCs, B-cell-depleted T cells, or T cells provided the cDNA or gDNA that made up the material.

Under the authors' procedure: Estimation of nucleated cell counts relied on the amplification of reference gene primers. Measured with immunoSEQ multiplex PCR; TCRdb has only the in-frame clones, and not every one. Clone size and the V and J calls come from that table; the DNA yielded D and trimming. The repertoire includes more than 95,000 clones, 80% to 90% of them detected once, and over 9% sits in the top ten. Germline lookup yields CDR1 SGHNT and CDR2 YENEEA. The CDR3 sequence is 14 residues long. Trimming pared 4 bases from V and 5 bases from J, leaving 14 bases between. This TCR derives from a woman aged 70-85 years with acute or convalescent COVID-19. The specimen sequenced was peripheral blood. The chain combines TRBV11-3 with TRBJ2-5; a weak D match, TRBD2 (5 bases). CDR3 loop: CASSSTRGSETQYF. The CDR3 DNA is TGTGCCAGCAGCTCCACTAGAGGCTCTGAGACCCAGTACTTC.